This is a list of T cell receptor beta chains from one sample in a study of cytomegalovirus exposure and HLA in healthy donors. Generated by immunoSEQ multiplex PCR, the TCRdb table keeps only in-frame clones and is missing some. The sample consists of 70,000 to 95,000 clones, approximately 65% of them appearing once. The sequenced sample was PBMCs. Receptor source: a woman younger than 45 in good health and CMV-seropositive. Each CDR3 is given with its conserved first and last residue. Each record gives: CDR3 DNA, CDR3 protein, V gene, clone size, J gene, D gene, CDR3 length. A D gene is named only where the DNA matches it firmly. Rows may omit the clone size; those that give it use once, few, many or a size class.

TGTGCCAGCAGCTTAGGACTAGCGGGCTCCTACAATGAGCAGTTCTTC	CASSLGLAGSYNEQFF	TRBV7-3	NA	TRBJ2-1	TRBD2	16
TGTGCCAGCAGCCAAGCACCTCTCGCGGGGGTGTACAATGAGCAGTTCTTC	CASSQAPLAGVYNEQFF	TRBV4-2	NA	TRBJ2-1	TRBD2	17
TGTGCCAGCAGCTTTGAGGGTTACGCCTACGAGCAGTACTTC	CASSFEGYAYEQYF	TRBV6-1	NA	TRBJ2-7	NA	14
TGTGCCAGCAGCTTAGCGGAGACAGGGAACAAGGAAAAACTGTTTTTT	CASSLAETGNKEKLFF	TRBV7-6	few	TRBJ1-4	TRBD1	16
TGTGCCAGCAGTTCGATGACAGGGGCAGGCAATGAGCAGTTCTTC	CASSSMTGAGNEQFF	TRBV2	NA	TRBJ2-1	TRBD1	15
TGCGCCAGCAGCTTGGGAGGGGACAGCCAAGAGACCCAGTACTTC	CASSLGGDSQETQYF	TRBV5-1	NA	TRBJ2-5	TRBD1	15
TGCAGCGTGAGTTGGAACACTGAAGCTTTCTTT	CSVSWNTEAFF	TRBV29-1	once	TRBJ1-1	NA	11
TGTGCCAGCACCCTAACCTACGGGAGCACTGAAGCTTTCTTT	CASTLTYGSTEAFF	TRBV9	NA	TRBJ1-1	NA	14
TGTGCCAGGCCCTCCGGGACTAGCGGCTCCAGGGCCTACAATGAGCAGTTCTTC	CARPSGTSGSRAYNEQFF	TRBV7-2	NA	TRBJ2-1	TRBD2	18
TGTGCCAGCAGTATCCAGGGGGTTAATGAAAAACTGTTTTTT	CASSIQGVNEKLFF	TRBV2	NA	TRBJ1-4	TRBD1	14
TGTGCCAGCAGTTTTGCGGGGGTAACAACTAATGAAAAACTGTTTTTT	CASSFAGVTTNEKLFF	TRBV28	NA	TRBJ1-4	NA	16
TGTGCCAGCAGCCAAGAATTGACAGCTTACAATGAGCAGTTCTTC	CASSQELTAYNEQFF	TRBV14	NA	TRBJ2-1	NA	15
TGTGCCAGCACGGACAGGGGGAACACCGGGGAGCTGTTTTTT	CASTDRGNTGELFF	TRBV28	NA	TRBJ2-2	TRBD1	14
TGTGCCAGTAGCTACACAGATACGCAGTATTTT	CASSYTDTQYF	TRBV19	NA	TRBJ2-3	NA	11
TGTGCCAGCAGCCCCGGGACAGTCTACGAGCAGTACTTC	CASSPGTVYEQYF	TRBV5-6	medium-sized	TRBJ2-7	TRBD1	13
TGCGCCAGCAGCCCTAGGGGGGCAGGGGGCCCCTACGAGCAGTACTTC	CASSPRGAGGPYEQYF	TRBV4-1	NA	TRBJ2-7	TRBD1	16
TGTGCCAGCAGCCCGCGCGGACACCTTAATGAAAAACTGTTTTTT	CASSPRGHLNEKLFF	TRBV7-2	NA	TRBJ1-4	NA	15
TGTGCCAGCAGCGTCACGACTAGCGGGGGGGCATACAATGAGCAGTTCTTC	CASSVTTSGGAYNEQFF	TRBV9	NA	TRBJ2-1	TRBD2	17
TGTGCCAGCAGCTTGCCCAGTTATGGCTACACCTTC	CASSLPSYGYTF	TRBV5-6	NA	TRBJ1-2	NA	12
TGTGCCAGCAGCTTAAGCCTAGCGGGGGGGCGTGAGCAGTTCTTC	CASSLSLAGGREQFF	TRBV7-9	NA	TRBJ2-1	TRBD2	15
TGTGCCAGCAGGCCAGGGTGGTTAGCGGGGGACAAAGCCGGGGAGCTGTTTTTT	CASRPGWLAGDKAGELFF	TRBV2	once	TRBJ2-2	TRBD2	18
TGTGCCAGCAGTTTCGAGGGCAGAAGGGTAGCTTTCTTT	CASSFEGRRVAFF	TRBV6-5	few	TRBJ1-1	NA	13
TGCAGCGTTGGTAGAGGGACTAATGAAAAACTGTTTTTT	CSVGRGTNEKLFF	TRBV29-1	NA	TRBJ1-4	NA	13
TGTGCCAGCAGCCGACAGTTCTCCTACGAGCAGTACTTC	CASSRQFSYEQYF	TRBV6-1	NA	TRBJ2-7	NA	13
TGTGCCAGCAGCTTAGTACAGGGCGAAGCTTTT	CASSLVQGEAF	TRBV7-9	NA	TRBJ1-1	NA	11
TGTGCCAGCAGCCACCCTGCGGGGGACTCCTACGAGCAGTACTTC	CASSHPAGDSYEQYF	TRBV6-6	NA	TRBJ2-7	TRBD2	15
TGTGCCAGCAGCCCCCCGGGACAATATAATTCACCCCTCCACTTT	CASSPPGQYNSPLHF	TRBV14	NA	TRBJ1-6	NA	15
TGTGCCAGCAGCCGGACTAATGTGGACAATGAGCAGTTCTTC	CASSRTNVDNEQFF	TRBV13	NA	TRBJ2-1	NA	14
TGTTCCAGCAGCTTAACGGGTTACGAGCAGTACTTC	CSSSLTGYEQYF	TRBV7-9	NA	TRBJ2-7	NA	12
TGTGCCAGCAGTTCCCATCCTGGTGGGGGGGCTAACAATGAGCAGTTCTTC	CASSSHPGGGANNEQFF	TRBV28	once	TRBJ2-1	NA	17
TGTGCCAGTACCCCTGGGACAGGGTCCAATCAGCCCCAGCATTTT	CASTPGTGSNQPQHF	TRBV19	NA	TRBJ1-5	TRBD1	15
TGTGCCTGGGGTCGACAGGGTGCGGGCTACACCTTC	CAWGRQGAGYTF	TRBV30	NA	TRBJ1-2	TRBD1	12
TGTGCCAGCAGCGTAGACAGGGTTAATGAAAAACTGTTTTTT	CASSVDRVNEKLFF	TRBV7-9	NA	TRBJ1-4	TRBD1	14
TGTGCCAGCATTGGGACATCAACTAATGAAAAACTGTTTTTT	CASIGTSTNEKLFF	TRBV2	few	TRBJ1-4	NA	14
TGCGCCAGCAGCTTGTTGGGGGCCAGCTCCTACAATGAGCAGTTCTTC	CASSLLGASSYNEQFF	TRBV5-1	NA	TRBJ2-1	NA	16
TGTGCCAGCAGCGTCCCCGGGACTAGCGGGGGTAATGAGCAGTTCTTC	CASSVPGTSGGNEQFF	TRBV5-4	NA	TRBJ2-1	TRBD2	16
TGTGCCATCAGCCTTAGCGGGACAGATACGCAGTATTTT	CAISLSGTDTQYF	TRBV10-3	few	TRBJ2-3	TRBD2	13
TGTGCCAGTCAGGAAACAGGCACTGGTCAGCCCCAGCATTTT	CASQETGTGQPQHF	TRBV19	NA	TRBJ1-5	NA	14
TGTGCCAGCAGTGAAGGGGGTTGGACAGGGGGGGAGCAGTACTTC	CASSEGGWTGGEQYF	TRBV6-1	NA	TRBJ2-5	TRBD1	15
TGTGCCAGCGTAAAACAGGGTTTTCCCTACGAGCAGTACTTC	CASVKQGFPYEQYF	TRBV27	NA	TRBJ2-7	NA	14
TGTGCCAGCAGTTTATCCAGGGGCGACTATGGCTACACCTTC	CASSLSRGDYGYTF	TRBV28	few	TRBJ1-2	NA	14
TGTGCCTGGAGTGAAGGGACAGGGAACTTTCAGCCCCAGCATTTT	CAWSEGTGNFQPQHF	TRBV30	NA	TRBJ1-5	TRBD1	15
TGTGCCAGCAGCCAAGCGGTACGGGAAGGTGGCTACACCTTC	CASSQAVREGGYTF	TRBV13	NA	TRBJ1-2	NA	14
TGTGCCAGCAGTGTACAGGGGATCAACACCGGGGAGCTGTTTTTT	CASSVQGINTGELFF	TRBV6-1	NA	TRBJ2-2	TRBD1	15
TGTGCCACCCGTCCGACAACGAACACCGGGGAGCTGTTTTTT	CATRPTTNTGELFF	TRBV6-5	once	TRBJ2-2	NA	14
TGTGCCAGCAGCTTAGTAATGCAGGCCCCCTACGAGCAGTACTTC	CASSLVMQAPYEQYF	TRBV7-2	NA	TRBJ2-7	NA	15
TGTGCCAGCTCACGGACAGGGGACGAAAAACTGTTTTTT	CASSRTGDEKLFF	TRBV18	once	TRBJ1-4	TRBD1	13
TGTGCCAGCAGTGATCGGGGGGGCCAAGAGACCCAGTACTTC	CASSDRGGQETQYF	TRBV27	NA	TRBJ2-5	TRBD2	14
TGTGCCAGCAACCTCCTGACTCCCGAGAACAATGAGCAGTTCTTC	CASNLLTPENNEQFF	TRBV6-5	NA	TRBJ2-1	NA	15
TGCAGCGTTGTCAGGGGTGCCGAGCAGTACTTC	CSVVRGAEQYF	TRBV29-1	NA	TRBJ2-7	NA	11
TGTGCCTGGAGTGTGGCAAATGAAAAACTGTTTTTT	CAWSVANEKLFF	TRBV30	NA	TRBJ1-4	NA	12